The 5 T cell receptor beta chains below were found in one sample sequenced in a study of cytomegalovirus exposure and HLA in healthy donors. The PCR ran on 60 Vbeta and 13 Jbeta primers. TCRdb keeps only in-frame clones here, not all; method: immunoSEQ multiplex PCR. The sample comprises over 100,000 clones, 77% of which are singletons, and 9.5% to 13% rests with the top ten. The sample comprised PBMCs. All receptors come from a man between 40 and 49 years old in good health and CMV-seropositive.

In this sample, this clone turned up once. It differs at one base from a far larger clone, so likely a read error. The chain couples TRBV11-1 to TRBJ2-3; TRBD1 aligns across 8 bases. Germline loops: CDR1 SGHAT, CDR2 FQDESV (reference sequence). With 2 bases clipped from V and 0 bases from J, the junction kept 1 base outside the gene matches. The CDR3 has 15 amino acids. CDR3 sequence (DNA): TGTGCCAGCAGCTTAAACAGGGGGAGCACAGATACGCAGTATTTT. Translation: CASSLNRGSTDTQYF.

This chain connects TRBV4-1 to TRBJ2-7; 9 positions agree with TRBD1. The CDR3 covers 16 residues. The germline V gene has CDR1 MGHRA and CDR2 YSYEKL. The ends lost 0 bases at V and 3 bases at J; junction bases unmatched: 6. Written as DNA, the CDR3 is TGCGCCAGCAGCCAAGATTCAGGACAGGGGTTCTACGAGCAGTACTTC. Its translation is CASSQDSGQGFYEQYF.

This clone has more than one count but fewer than ten. The chain has TRBV6-4 and TRBJ2-3; TRBD2 matches 7 bases. Germline CDR1 is MRHNA and CDR2 is SNTAGT. The V segment lost 4 bases and the J segment 2 bases; nucleotides outside the gene matches: 3. The CDR3 is 14 residues long. The CDR3 nucleotides read TGTGCCAGCAGTGCTAGCGGCGACACAGATACGCAGTATTTT. Protein sequence: CASSASGDTDTQYF.

The chain joins TRBV5-1 to TRBJ2-1; maybe TRBD1 (6 bases). CDR1 and CDR2 from the germline V gene are SGHRS and YFSETQ. The V gene lost 2 bases and the J gene lost 8 bases, with 8 bases spanning the gap. This CDR3 region has 12 residues. For the CDR3, the DNA is TGCGCCAGCAGCTTTAGGGGGTATGAGCAGTTCTTC. It translates to CASSFRGYEQFF.

This chain links TRBV2 with TRBJ1-2, with TRBD1 identical over 8 bases. V trimming: 6 bases; J trimming: 4 bases; junction bases outside the gene matches: 4. The CDR3 extends over 13 amino acids. Germline values: CDR1 SNHLY, CDR2 FYNNEI. The CDR3 here is CASRDRELYGYTF. In nucleotides, the CDR3 is TGTGCCAGCAGGGACAGGGAACTCTATGGCTACACCTTC.